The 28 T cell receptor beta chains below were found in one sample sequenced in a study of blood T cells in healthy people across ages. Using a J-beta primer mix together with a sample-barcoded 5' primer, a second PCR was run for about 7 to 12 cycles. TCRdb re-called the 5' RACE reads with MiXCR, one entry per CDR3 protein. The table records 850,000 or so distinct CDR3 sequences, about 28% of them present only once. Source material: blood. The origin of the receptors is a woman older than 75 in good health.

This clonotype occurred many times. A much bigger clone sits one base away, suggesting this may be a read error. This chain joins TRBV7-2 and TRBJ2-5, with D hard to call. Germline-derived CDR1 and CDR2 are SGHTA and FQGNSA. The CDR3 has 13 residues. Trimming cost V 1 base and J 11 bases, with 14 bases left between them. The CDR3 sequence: CASSLGQNNEQYF. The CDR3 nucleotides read TGTGCCAGCAGCTTAGGGCAGAACAATGAGCAGTACTTC.

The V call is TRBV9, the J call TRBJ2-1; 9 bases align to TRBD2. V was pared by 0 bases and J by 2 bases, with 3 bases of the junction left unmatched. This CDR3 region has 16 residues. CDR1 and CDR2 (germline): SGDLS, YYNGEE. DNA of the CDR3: TGTGCCAGCAGCGTAGGGGGCGGGGGGGCCTACAATGAGCAGTTCTTC. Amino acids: CASSVGGGGAYNEQFF.

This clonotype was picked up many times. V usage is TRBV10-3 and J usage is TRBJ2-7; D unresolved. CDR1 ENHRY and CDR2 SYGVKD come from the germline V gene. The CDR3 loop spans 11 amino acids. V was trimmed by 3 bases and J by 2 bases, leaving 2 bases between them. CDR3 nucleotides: TGTGCCATCAGTGAAGCCTACGAGCAGTACTTC. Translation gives CAISEAYEQYF.

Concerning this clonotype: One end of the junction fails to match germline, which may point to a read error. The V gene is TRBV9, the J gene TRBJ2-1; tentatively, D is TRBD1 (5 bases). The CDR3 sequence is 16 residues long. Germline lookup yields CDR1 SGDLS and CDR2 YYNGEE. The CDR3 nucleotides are TGTGCCAACAGCGTAGTGGCAGACAGCTCCTACGATGAGCAGTTCTTC. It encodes CANSVVADSSYDEQFF.

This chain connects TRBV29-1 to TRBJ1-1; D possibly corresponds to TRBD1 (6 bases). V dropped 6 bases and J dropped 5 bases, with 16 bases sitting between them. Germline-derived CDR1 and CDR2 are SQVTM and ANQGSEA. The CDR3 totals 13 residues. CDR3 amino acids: CSVIRGGRTEAFF. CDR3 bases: TGCAGCGTGATAAGGGGGGGAAGGACTGAAGCTTTCTTT.

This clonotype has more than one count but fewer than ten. The CDR3 loop reads CASSYAAGNQPQHF. The CDR3 nucleotides read TGTGCCAGCAGTTACGCCGCGGGCAATCAGCCCCAGCATTTT. The chain employs TRBV6-2 or TRBV6-3 and TRBJ1-5; D unresolved. The germline CDR1 and CDR2 sequences are MNHEY and SVGEGT. The ends were cut back, 2 bases at V and 2 bases at J, with 7 bases in the middle. This CDR3 comprises 14 residues.

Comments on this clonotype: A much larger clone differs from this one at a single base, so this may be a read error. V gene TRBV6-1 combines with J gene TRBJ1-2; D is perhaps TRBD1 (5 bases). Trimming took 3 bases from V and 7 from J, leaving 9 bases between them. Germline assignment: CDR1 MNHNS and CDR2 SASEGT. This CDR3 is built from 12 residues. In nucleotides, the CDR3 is TGTGCCAGCAGTGACGGGGCGTCTGGCTACACCTTC. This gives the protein CASSDGASGYTF.

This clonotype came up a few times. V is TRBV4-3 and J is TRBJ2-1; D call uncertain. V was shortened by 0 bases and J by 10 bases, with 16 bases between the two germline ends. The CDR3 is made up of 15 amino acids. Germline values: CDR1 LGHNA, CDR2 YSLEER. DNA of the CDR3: TGCGCCAGCAGCCAAGAAGGGCTGGTAGTTGGCGAGCAGTTCTTC. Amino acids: CASSQEGLVVGEQFF.

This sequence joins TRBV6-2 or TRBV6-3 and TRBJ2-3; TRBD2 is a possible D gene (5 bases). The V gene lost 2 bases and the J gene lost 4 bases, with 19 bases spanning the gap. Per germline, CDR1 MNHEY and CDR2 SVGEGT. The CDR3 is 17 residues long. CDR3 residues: CASSYLLDRGIPDTQYF. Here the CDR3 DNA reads TGTGCCAGCAGTTACCTCCTAGATCGGGGAATCCCAGATACGCAGTATTTT.

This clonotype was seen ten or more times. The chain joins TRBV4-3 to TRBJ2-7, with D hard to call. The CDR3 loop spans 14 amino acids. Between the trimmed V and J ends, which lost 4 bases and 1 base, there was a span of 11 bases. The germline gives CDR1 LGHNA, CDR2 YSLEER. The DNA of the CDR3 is TGCGCCAGCAGCCGGGATGTTGGATCCTACGAGCAGTACTTC. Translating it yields CASSRDVGSYEQYF.

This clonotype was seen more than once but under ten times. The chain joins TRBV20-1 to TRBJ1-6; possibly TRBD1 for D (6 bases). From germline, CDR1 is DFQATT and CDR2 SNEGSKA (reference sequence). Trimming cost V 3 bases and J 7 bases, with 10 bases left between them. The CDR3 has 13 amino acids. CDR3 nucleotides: TGCAGTGCTAGGACAGGTGGGAATTCACCCCTCCACTTT. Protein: CSARTGGNSPLHF.

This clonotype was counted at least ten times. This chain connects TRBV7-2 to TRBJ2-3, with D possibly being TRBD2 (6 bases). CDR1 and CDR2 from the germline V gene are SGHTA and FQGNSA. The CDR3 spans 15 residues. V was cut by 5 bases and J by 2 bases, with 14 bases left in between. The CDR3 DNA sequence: TGTGCCAGCAGCCCCGCCGGGACTTTCACAGATACGCAGTATTTT. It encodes CASSPAGTFTDTQYF.

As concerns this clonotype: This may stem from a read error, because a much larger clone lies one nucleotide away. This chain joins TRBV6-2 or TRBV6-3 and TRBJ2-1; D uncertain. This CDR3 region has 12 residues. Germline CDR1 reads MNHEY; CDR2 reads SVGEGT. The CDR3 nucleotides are TGTGCCAGCAGTTATAGGGAAAATGAGCGGTTCTTC. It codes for CASSYRENERFF.

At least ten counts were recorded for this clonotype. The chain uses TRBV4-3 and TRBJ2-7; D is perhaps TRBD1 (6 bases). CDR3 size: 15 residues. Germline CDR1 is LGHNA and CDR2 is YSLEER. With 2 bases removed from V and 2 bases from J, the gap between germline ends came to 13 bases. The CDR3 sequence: CASSQTGRGPYEQYF. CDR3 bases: TGCGCCAGCAGCCAAACGGGCAGGGGACCCTACGAGCAGTACTTC.

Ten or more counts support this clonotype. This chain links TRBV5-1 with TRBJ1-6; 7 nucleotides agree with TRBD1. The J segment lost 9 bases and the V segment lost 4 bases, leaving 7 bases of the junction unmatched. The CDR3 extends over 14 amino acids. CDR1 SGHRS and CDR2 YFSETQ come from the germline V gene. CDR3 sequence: CASSPGQDTSPLHF. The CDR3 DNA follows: TGCGCCAGCAGCCCCGGACAGGACACTTCACCCCTCCACTTT. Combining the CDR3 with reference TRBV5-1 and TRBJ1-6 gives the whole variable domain KAGVTQTPRYLIKTRGQQVTLSCSPISGHRSVSWYQQTPGQGLQFLFEYFSETQRNKGNFPGRFSGRQFSNSRSEMNVSTLELGDSALYLCASSPGQDTSPLHFGNGTRLTVT.

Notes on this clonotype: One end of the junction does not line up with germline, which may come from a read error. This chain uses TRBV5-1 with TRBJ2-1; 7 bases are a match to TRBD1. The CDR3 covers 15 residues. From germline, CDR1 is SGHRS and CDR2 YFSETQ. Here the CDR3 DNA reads TGCGTCAGCAGCGCGGCACCGACAGGGTACAATGAGCAGTTCTTC. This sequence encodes CVSSAAPTGYNEQFF.

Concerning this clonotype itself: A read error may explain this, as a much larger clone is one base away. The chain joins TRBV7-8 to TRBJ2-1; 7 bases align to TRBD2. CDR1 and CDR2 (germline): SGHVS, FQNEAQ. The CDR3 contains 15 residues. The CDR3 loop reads CANSLRRVERGPEFF. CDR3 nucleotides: TGTGCCAACAGCTTAAGGCGGGTAGAGCGGGGTCCGGAGTTCTTC.

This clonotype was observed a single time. The CDR3 coding sequence is TGTGCCAGCAGTGTCGCCGCCATAGCGGGGGGGCTCACAGATACGCAGTATTTT. This gives the protein CASSVAAIAGGLTDTQYF. V and J are TRBV6-1 and TRBJ2-3; 11 bases match TRBD2. Germline CDR1 MNHNS, CDR2 SASEGT. The V gene end was trimmed by 4 bases and the J gene end by 2 bases; junction bases not matched to a gene: 11. The CDR3 spans 18 residues.

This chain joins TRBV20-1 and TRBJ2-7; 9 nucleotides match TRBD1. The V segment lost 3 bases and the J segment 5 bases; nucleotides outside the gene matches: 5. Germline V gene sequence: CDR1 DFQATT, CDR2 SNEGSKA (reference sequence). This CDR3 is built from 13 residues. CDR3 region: CSASSDRGHEQYF. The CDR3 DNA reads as TGCAGTGCTAGTTCGGACAGGGGACACGAGCAGTACTTC.

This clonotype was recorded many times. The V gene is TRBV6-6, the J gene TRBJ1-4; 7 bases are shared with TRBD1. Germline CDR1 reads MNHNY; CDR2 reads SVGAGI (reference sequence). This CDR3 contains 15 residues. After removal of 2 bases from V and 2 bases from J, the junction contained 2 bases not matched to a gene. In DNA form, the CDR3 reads TGTGCCAGCAGTTACACAGGGGAGACTAATGAAAAACTGTTTTTT. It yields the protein CASSYTGETNEKLFF.

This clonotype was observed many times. CDR3 region: CASSQLETAGETQYF. Here the CDR3 DNA reads TGCGCCAGCAGCCAGTTGGAGACAGCGGGGGAGACCCAGTACTTC. The chain joins TRBV5-1 to TRBJ2-5; TRBD2 matches 7 bases. With 4 bases clipped from V and 5 bases from J, the junction kept 11 bases outside the gene matches. The germline gives CDR1 SGHRS, CDR2 YFSETQ. The CDR3 length is 15 residues.

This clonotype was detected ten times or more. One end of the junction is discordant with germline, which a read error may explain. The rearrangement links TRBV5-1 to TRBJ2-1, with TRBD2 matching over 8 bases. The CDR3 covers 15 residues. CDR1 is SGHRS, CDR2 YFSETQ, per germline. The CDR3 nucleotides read TGTGCCAGCAGCTTAGCGGGGATCTCCTACAATGAGCAGTTCTTC. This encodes CASSLAGISYNEQFF.

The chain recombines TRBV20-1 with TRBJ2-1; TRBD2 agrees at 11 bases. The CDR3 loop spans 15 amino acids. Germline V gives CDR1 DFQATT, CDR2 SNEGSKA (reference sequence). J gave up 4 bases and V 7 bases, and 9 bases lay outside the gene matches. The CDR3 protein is CSVPGLAALYNEQFF. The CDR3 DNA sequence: TGCAGTGTTCCGGGACTAGCGGCACTTTACAATGAGCAGTTCTTC.

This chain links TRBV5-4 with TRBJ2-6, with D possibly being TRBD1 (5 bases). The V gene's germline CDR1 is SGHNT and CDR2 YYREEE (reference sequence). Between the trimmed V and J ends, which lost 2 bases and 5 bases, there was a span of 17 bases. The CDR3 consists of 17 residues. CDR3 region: CASSFPREVSRANVLTF. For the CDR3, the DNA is TGTGCCAGCAGCTTCCCCAGGGAAGTGAGTAGGGCCAACGTCCTGACTTTC.

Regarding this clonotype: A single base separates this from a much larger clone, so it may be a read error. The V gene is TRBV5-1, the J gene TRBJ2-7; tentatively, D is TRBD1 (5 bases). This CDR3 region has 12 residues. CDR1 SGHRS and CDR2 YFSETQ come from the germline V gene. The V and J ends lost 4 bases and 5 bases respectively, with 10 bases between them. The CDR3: CASSTDSNEQYF. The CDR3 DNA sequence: TGCGCCAGCAGCACTGACAGCAACGAGCAGTACTTC.

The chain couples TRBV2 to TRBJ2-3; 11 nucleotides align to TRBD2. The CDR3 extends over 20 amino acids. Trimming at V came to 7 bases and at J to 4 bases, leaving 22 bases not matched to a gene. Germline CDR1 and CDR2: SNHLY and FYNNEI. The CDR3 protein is CASTERWTSGRTGSADTQYF. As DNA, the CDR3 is TGTGCCAGCACAGAACGATGGACTAGCGGGCGAACGGGGAGCGCAGATACGCAGTATTTT. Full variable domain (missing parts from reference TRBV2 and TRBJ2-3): EPEVTQTPSHQVTQMGQEVILRCVPISNHLYFYWYRQILGQKVEFLVSFYNNEISEKSEIFDDQFSVERPDGSNFTLKIRSTKLEDSAMYFCASTERWTSGRTGSADTQYFGPGTRLTVL.

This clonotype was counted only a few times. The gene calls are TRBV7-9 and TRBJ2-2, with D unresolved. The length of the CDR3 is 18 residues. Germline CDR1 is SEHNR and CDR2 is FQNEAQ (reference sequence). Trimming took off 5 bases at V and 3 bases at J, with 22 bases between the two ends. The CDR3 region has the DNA TGTGCCAGCAGCCGACGTTTGTTAGGCGCCTCCGACACCGGGGAGCTGTTTTTT. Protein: CASSRRLLGASDTGELFF.

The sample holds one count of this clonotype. CDR3 in amino acids: CASSLGRTGGSNEKLFF. CDR3 nucleotide sequence: TGTGCCAGCAGCTTAGGGAGGACAGGGGGCAGTAATGAAAAACTGTTTTTT. The genes are TRBV7-2 and TRBJ1-4; 11 bases are shared with TRBD1. V shed 1 base, J shed 4 bases, and the junction held 5 bases outside the gene matches. In germline, CDR1 is SGHTA, CDR2 FQGNSA. CDR3 length: 17 amino acids.